Below, 14 T cell receptor beta chains from the same sample are listed, as sequenced in a study of T cell responses to AZD1222 COVID-19 vaccine (dated by TCRdb to the early 2020s). In the paper's terms, the time point label means: baseline before first vaccination. Library preparation was by the immunoSEQ multiplex PCR assay. Imported from immuneACCESS, the table was reduced by TCRdb to in-frame sequences with V and J called. These copies leave out some clones; in studies compared against another copy, an unresolved V gene accounts for under half, and the cause of the remainder is not known. This sample lists approximately 130,000 clones; 90% to 95% were detected once. Together, the top ten hold approximately 1.6% of the sample. The source was peripheral blood, collected on day 0 of AZD1222 vaccination. The receptors here all came from an adult in good health.

The chain carries TRBV6-5 and TRBJ1-1; 9 bases match TRBD1. Germline V gene lookup returns CDR1 MNHEY and CDR2 SVGAGI. The CDR3 runs 14 residues. V was pared by 6 bases and J by 7 bases, with 9 bases of the junction left unmatched. The CDR3 protein is CASSLRMDRGEAFF. The CDR3 DNA reads TGTGCCAGCAGCCTACGGATGGACAGGGGTGAAGCTTTCTTT.

The V call is TRBV27, the J call TRBJ2-3; D uncertain. The CDR3 has 12 residues. The V end lost 3 bases, the J end lost 5 bases, and 6 bases lay between the germline ends. CDR1 is MNHEY and CDR2 is SMNVEV in the germline V gene (reference sequence). CDR3 residues: CASSFFIDTQYF. For the CDR3, the DNA is TGTGCCAGCAGTTTCTTTATAGATACGCAGTATTTT.

V is TRBV3-1 (or the pseudogene TRBV3-2) and J is TRBJ2-3, with 10 bases that match TRBD2. With 0 bases clipped from V and 1 base from J, the junction kept 10 bases outside the gene matches. This CDR3 has 19 amino acids. Germline V gene data show CDR1 as LGHDT and CDR2 as YNNKEL (reference sequence). The CDR3 region is CASSQDLLAGITCTDTQYF. The CDR3 bases are TGTGCCAGCAGCCAAGATCTACTAGCGGGGATAACCTGCACAGATACGCAGTATTTT.

The chain employs TRBV9 and TRBJ2-7, with 10 bases fitting TRBD2. This CDR3 has 15 amino acids. Per the germline V gene, CDR1 is SGDLS and CDR2 is YYNGEE. V lost 4 bases to trimming and J lost 4 bases; unmatched junction nucleotides: 8. Written as DNA, the CDR3 is TGTGCCAGCAGCCCCACGGCGACTAGCGGGTACGAGCAGTACTTC. Its protein is CASSPTATSGYEQYF.

This chain connects TRBV13 to TRBJ2-3; no definite D call. The CDR3 spans 16 residues. Trimming pared 5 bases from V and 5 bases from J, leaving 20 bases between. CDR1 and CDR2 from the germline V gene are PRHDT and FYEKMQ (reference sequence). Here the CDR3 reads CASSNRHRGIQDTQYF. The CDR3 DNA reads as TGTGCCAGCAGCAACCGACACCGCGGTATTCAAGATACGCAGTATTTT.

This chain links TRBV2 with TRBJ1-1; 8 bases map to TRBD1. The J segment lost 3 bases and the V segment lost 9 bases, leaving 0 bases of the junction unmatched. CDR1 is SNHLY and CDR2 is FYNNEI in the germline V gene. CDR3 length: 11 residues. The CDR3 region is CARTGDTEAFF. For the CDR3, the DNA is TGTGCCAGGACAGGGGACACTGAAGCTTTCTTT.

The chain uses TRBV27 and TRBJ2-5, with TRBD2 matching over 8 bases. Per the germline V gene, CDR1 is MNHEY and CDR2 is SMNVEV (reference sequence). The J segment lost 8 bases and the V segment lost 3 bases, leaving 5 bases of the junction unmatched. The CDR3 is made up of 13 amino acids. The CDR3 bases are TGTGCCAGCAGTTTGGCCAGCGGGAGTACCCAGTACTTC. Translation gives CASSLASGSTQYF.

The V gene is TRBV7-3, the J gene TRBJ2-5; 11 nucleotides match TRBD2. Germline values: CDR1 SGHTA, CDR2 FQGTGA. This CDR3 spans 19 amino acids. Trimming took 3 bases from V and 5 from J; bases not matched to a gene: 17. CDR3 DNA: TGTGCCAGCAGCTTGAAGGAGGCTAGCGGGAGGACAAAACGTGAGACCCAGTACTTC. Protein product: CASSLKEASGRTKRETQYF.

This chain uses TRBV25-1 with TRBJ2-2; tentatively, D is TRBD1 or TRBD2 (7 bases each). This CDR3 is built from 15 residues. Germline CDR1 MGHDK, CDR2 SYGVNS. Trimming stripped 3 bases from V and 8 bases from J, with 16 bases between. CDR3 in amino acids: CASSDARGGIGELFF. CDR3 in DNA: TGTGCCAGCAGTGATGCCAGGGGGGGTATTGGGGAGCTGTTTTTT.

This sequence joins TRBV18 and TRBJ2-7; tentative D call: TRBD2 (5 bases). The germline V gene encodes CDR1 KGHSH and CDR2 LQKENI. This CDR3 has 13 residues. V lost 4 bases, J lost 6 bases, and 13 bases lay in between. The DNA of the CDR3 is TGTGCCAGCTCACGATCGGACTCTGGCGAGCAGTACTTC. Amino acids: CASSRSDSGEQYF.

This chain uses TRBV19 with TRBJ1-1; no definite D call. The CDR3 loop spans 13 amino acids. Germline CDR1 and CDR2: LNHDA and SQIVND (reference sequence). With 1 base removed from V and 6 bases from J, the gap between germline ends came to 9 bases. The CDR3 loop reads CASSIVDRAEAFF. The CDR3 nucleotides are TGTGCCAGTAGTATAGTTGATCGGGCTGAAGCTTTCTTT.

The sample holds one count of this clone. The chain employs TRBV6-1 and TRBJ1-3; a weak D match, TRBD1 (6 bases). V lost 4 bases, J lost 0 bases, and 13 bases lay in between. Germline-derived CDR1 and CDR2 are MNHNS and SASEGT. The CDR3 consists of 16 residues. This CDR3 reads CASSVPRGISGNTIYF. The DNA of the CDR3 is TGTGCCAGCAGTGTACCCAGGGGCATCTCTGGAAACACCATATATTTT.

The rearrangement uses TRBV25-1 and TRBJ1-4; no clear D. Germline-derived CDR1 and CDR2 are MGHDK and SYGVNS. The CDR3 runs to 13 residues. V was clipped by 1 base and J by 11 bases, with 11 bases between them. This CDR3 reads CASSELGPEKLFF. For the CDR3, the DNA is TGTGCCAGCAGTGAATTGGGTCCAGAGAAACTGTTTTTT.

The CDR3 nucleotides read TGTGCCAGCAGCTTAGTTCGGGGGAGGGCCCCTGAGCAGTTCTTC. Protein product: CASSLVRGRAPEQFF. The chain is built from TRBV11-2 and TRBJ2-1, with 7 bases lining up with TRBD2. Germline V gene sequence: CDR1 SGHAT, CDR2 FQNNGV. The CDR3 is made up of 15 amino acids. V trimming: 1 base; J trimming: 9 bases; junction bases outside the gene matches: 9.